Presented here are 12 T cell receptor beta chains from one specimen sequenced in a study of PD-1 blockade in mismatch repair-deficient tumors. Libraries were prepared by immunoSEQ multiplex PCR; TCRdb keeps only in-frame clonotypes and omits some of them. The sample comprises some 100,000 clones, about four fifths of which are singletons, and roughly 6.3% rests with the top ten. The input for sequencing was peripheral blood, taken 35 to 37 weeks after starting pembrolizumab. The receptor set was obtained from an adult with mismatch repair-deficient cancer.

CDR3 protein: CAWSVQGVGAQYF. In nucleotides, the CDR3 is TGTGCCTGGAGTGTACAAGGGGTCGGGGCCCAGTACTTC. The chain combines TRBV30 with TRBJ2-5; D might be TRBD1 or TRBD2, each matching 5 bases. The ends were cut back, 0 bases at V and 9 bases at J, with 14 bases in the middle. The CDR3 runs 13 residues. The germline V gene has CDR1 GTSNPN and CDR2 SVGIG (reference sequence).

V usage is TRBV6-4 and J usage is TRBJ2-3, with a possible D match to TRBD1 (5 bases). CDR1 and CDR2 (germline): MRHNA, SNTAGT. With 5 bases removed from V and 4 bases from J, the gap between germline ends came to 16 bases. CDR3 length: 15 residues. This CDR3 reads CASSMGPEGADTQYF. The DNA of the CDR3 is TGTGCCAGCAGTATGGGCCCCGAAGGGGCAGATACGCAGTATTTT.

The rearrangement links TRBV30 to TRBJ1-1; D is uncertain. V was cut by 3 bases and J by 0 bases, with 23 bases left in between. Per the germline V gene, CDR1 is GTSNPN and CDR2 is SVGIG (reference sequence). The CDR3 covers 18 residues. The CDR3 here is CAWSPFSGSFSMNTEAFF. The CDR3 DNA is TGTGCCTGGAGCCCTTTCTCCGGATCCTTCTCCATGAACACTGAAGCTTTCTTT.

A few counts support this clone. The V and J genes are TRBV7-3 and TRBJ2-5; D uncertain. The V gene lost 6 bases and the J gene lost 2 bases, with 10 bases spanning the gap. The CDR3 contains 13 residues. Germline values: CDR1 SGHTA, CDR2 FQGTGA. The CDR3 reads CASSKTTQETQYF. Written as DNA, the CDR3 is TGTGCCAGCAGTAAGACAACGCAAGAGACCCAGTACTTC. The full variable domain, its missing parts supplied by reference TRBV7-3 and TRBJ2-5, is GAGVSQTPSNKVTEKGKYVELRCDPISGHTALYWYRQSLGQGPEFLIYFQGTGAADDSGLPNDRFFAVRPEGSVSTLKIQRTERGDSAVYLCASSKTTQETQYFGPGTRLLVL.

The chain links TRBV12-5 to TRBJ2-5; D is possibly TRBD2 (5 bases). This CDR3 spans 16 amino acids. V lost 7 bases to trimming and J lost 1 base, with 19 bases between them. Germline V gives CDR1 LGHNT, CDR2 FRNRAP. DNA for the CDR3: TGTGCTAGTGTTCCTGACTATCTCAGTACCCAAGAGACCCAGTACTTC. Its translation: CASVPDYLSTQETQYF.

The rearrangement uses TRBV5-5 and TRBJ2-4; 10 bases are a match to TRBD1. The CDR3 totals 14 residues. The V and J ends lost 4 bases and 5 bases, in that order; junction bases with no gene match: 3. The germline CDR1 and CDR2 sequences are SGHKS and YYEKEE (reference sequence). CDR3 in amino acids: CASSPGTGENIQYF. CDR3 coding DNA: TGTGCCAGCAGCCCAGGGACAGGGGAAAACATTCAGTACTTC.

This chain links TRBV30 with TRBJ2-1; a weak D match, TRBD1 (5 bases). Per germline, CDR1 GTSNPN and CDR2 SVGIG (reference sequence). Between the trimmed V and J ends, which lost 2 bases and 4 bases, there was a span of 9 bases. This CDR3 has 13 amino acids. The CDR3 DNA is TGTGCCTGGAGTCCAGGGTTTTACAATGAGCAGTTCTTC. Translation gives CAWSPGFYNEQFF.

The gene calls are TRBV11-3 and TRBJ2-7; the D gene is possibly TRBD2 (6 bases). The V end was cut by 6 bases, the J end by 2 bases, with 17 bases between. The CDR3 runs 15 residues. Per the germline V gene, CDR1 is SGHNT and CDR2 is YENEEA. CDR3 DNA: TGTGCCAGCAGTCAAGGAGGGAGCCGAACCTACGAGCAGTACTTC. Amino acids: CASSQGGSRTYEQYF.

The rearrangement joins TRBV9 to TRBJ2-7; 10 bases align to TRBD1. After removal of 4 bases from V and 1 base from J, the junction contained 5 bases not matched to a gene. Germline CDR1 is SGDLS and CDR2 is YYNGEE. This CDR3 spans 15 amino acids. CDR3 DNA: TGTGCCAGCAGCTTAAGGGACAGGGGATCCTACGAGCAGTACTTC. This encodes CASSLRDRGSYEQYF.

Only a few counts were recorded for this clone. The J gene is TRBJ2-7, the V gene TRBV5-4; 16 nucleotides align to TRBD2. The germline V gene has CDR1 SGHNT and CDR2 YYREEE (reference sequence). The CDR3 runs to 16 residues. V lost 3 bases and J lost 2; bases outside the gene matches: 2. The CDR3 DNA sequence: TGTGCCAGCAGCTCGGGACTAGCGGGAGGGGCCTACGAGCAGTACTTC. Amino acids: CASSSGLAGGAYEQYF.

This clone was observed a handful of times. V and J are TRBV19 and TRBJ1-4; a weak D match, TRBD1 (6 bases). The CDR3 is made up of 17 amino acids. Germline V gives CDR1 LNHDA, CDR2 SQIVND (reference sequence). The V end was cut by 6 bases, the J end by 0 bases, with 17 bases between. This chain's CDR3 is CASSQGQQLSTNEKLFF. CDR3 DNA sequence: TGTGCCAGTAGCCAGGGGCAGCAACTCTCAACTAATGAAAAACTGTTTTTT.

This clone was picked up one time. The chain has TRBV21-1 and TRBJ1-1. TRBV21-1 is a pseudogene. This CDR3 comprises 15 residues. The DNA for the CDR3 is TGTGCCAGCAGCCGGAGAATCAGGACGAACACTGAAGCTTTCTTT. Protein product: CASSRRIRTNTEAFF.